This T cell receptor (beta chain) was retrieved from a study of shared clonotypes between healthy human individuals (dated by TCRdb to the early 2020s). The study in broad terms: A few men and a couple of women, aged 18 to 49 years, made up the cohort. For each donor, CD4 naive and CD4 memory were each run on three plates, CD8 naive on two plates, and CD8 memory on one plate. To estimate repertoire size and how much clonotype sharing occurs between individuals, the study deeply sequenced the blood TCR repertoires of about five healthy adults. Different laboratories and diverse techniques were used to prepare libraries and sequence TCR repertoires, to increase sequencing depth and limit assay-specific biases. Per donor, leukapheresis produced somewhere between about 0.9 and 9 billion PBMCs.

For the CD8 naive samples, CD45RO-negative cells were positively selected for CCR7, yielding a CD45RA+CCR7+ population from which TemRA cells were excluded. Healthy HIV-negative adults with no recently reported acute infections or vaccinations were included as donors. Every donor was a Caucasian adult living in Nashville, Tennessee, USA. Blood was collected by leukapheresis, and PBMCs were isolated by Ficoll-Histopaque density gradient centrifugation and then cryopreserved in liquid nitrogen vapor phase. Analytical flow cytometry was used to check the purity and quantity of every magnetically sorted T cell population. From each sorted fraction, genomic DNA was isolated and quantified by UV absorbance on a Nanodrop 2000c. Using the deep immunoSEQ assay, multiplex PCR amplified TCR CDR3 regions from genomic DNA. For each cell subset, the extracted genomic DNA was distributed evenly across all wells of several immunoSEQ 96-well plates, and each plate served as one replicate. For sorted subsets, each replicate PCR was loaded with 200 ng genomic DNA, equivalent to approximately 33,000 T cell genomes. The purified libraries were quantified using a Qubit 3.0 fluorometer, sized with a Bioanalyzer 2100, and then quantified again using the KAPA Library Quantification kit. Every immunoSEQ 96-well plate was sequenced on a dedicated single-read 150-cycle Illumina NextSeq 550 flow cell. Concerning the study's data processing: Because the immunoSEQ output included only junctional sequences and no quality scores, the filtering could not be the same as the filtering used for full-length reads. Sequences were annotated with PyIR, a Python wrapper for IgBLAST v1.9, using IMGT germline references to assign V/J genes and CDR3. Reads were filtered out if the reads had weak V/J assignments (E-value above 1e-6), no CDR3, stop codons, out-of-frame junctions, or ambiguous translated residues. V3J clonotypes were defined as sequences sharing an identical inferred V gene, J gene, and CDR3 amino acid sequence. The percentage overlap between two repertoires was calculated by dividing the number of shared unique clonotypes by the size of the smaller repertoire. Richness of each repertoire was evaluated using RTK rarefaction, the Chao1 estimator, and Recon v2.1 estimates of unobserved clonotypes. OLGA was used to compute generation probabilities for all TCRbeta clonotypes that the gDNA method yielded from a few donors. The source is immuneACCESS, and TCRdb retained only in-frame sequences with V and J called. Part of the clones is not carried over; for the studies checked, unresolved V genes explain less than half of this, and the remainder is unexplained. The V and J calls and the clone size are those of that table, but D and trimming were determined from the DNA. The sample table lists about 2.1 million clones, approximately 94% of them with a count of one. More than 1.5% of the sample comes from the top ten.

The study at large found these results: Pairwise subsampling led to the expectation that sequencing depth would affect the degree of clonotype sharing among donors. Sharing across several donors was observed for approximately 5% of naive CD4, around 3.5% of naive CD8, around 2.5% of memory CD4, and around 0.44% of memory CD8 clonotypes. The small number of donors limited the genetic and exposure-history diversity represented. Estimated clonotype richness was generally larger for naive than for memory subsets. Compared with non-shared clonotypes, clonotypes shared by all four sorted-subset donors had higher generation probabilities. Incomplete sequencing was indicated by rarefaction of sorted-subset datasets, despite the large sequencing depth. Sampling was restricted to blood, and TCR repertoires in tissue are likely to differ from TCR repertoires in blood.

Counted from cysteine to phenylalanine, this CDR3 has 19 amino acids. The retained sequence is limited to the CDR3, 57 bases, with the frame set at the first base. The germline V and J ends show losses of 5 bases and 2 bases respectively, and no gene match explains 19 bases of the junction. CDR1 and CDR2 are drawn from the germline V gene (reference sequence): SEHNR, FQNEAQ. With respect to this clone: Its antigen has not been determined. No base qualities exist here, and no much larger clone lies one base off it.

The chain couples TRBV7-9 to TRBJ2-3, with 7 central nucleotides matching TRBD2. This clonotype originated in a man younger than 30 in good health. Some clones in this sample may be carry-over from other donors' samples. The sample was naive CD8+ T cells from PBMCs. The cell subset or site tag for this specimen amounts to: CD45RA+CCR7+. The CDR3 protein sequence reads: CASSPLEPSGKTSTDTQYF. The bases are TGTGCCAGCAGCCCATTGGAGCCTAGCGGAAAGACCTCCACAGATACGCAGTATTTT.